These 19 T cell receptor beta chains originate from one sample sequenced in a study of T cells in Graves' hyperthyroidism and ophthalmopathy. Amplification yielded TCR beta CDR3 regions, with RNA transcripts as the source. During a first-round RT-PCR of the TCR CDR3, the HTBI primer set was used. One entry per CDR3 protein, called by TCRdb with MiXCR from the multiplex PCR reads. Found here are about half a million distinct CDR3 sequences, roughly 20% of them singletons; the top ten hold around 27%. Sequencing was performed on blood. The receptors were sampled from a man aged 18 to 29 with Graves' hyperthyroidism.

This chain uses TRBV7-2 with TRBJ2-7, with D perhaps TRBD1 (5 bases). V was pared by 3 bases and J by 4 bases, with 13 bases between. The germline V gene has CDR1 SGHTA and CDR2 FQGNSA. The CDR3 is 14 amino acids. The CDR3 coding sequence is TGTGCCAGCAGCTTCTCGGTAGGGGTTTACGAGCAGTACTTC. Translating gives CASSFSVGVYEQYF. The complete variable domain, with remaining parts taken from reference TRBV7-2 and TRBJ2-7, reads GAGVSQSPSNKVTEKGKDVELRCDPISGHTALYWYRQSLGQGLEFLIYFQGNSAPDKSGLPSDRFSAERTGGSVSTLTIQRTQQEDSAVYLCASSFSVGVYEQYFGPGTRLTVT.

This clonotype was observed at least ten times. The chain is built from TRBV27 and TRBJ1-2; D is possibly TRBD1 (5 bases). V was trimmed by 6 bases and J by 4 bases, leaving 18 bases between them. Germline CDR1 MNHEY, CDR2 SMNVEV (reference sequence). The CDR3 loop spans 15 amino acids. The CDR3 sequence: CASSSPGPGGYGYTF. CDR3 sequence (DNA): TGTGCCAGCAGCTCCCCCGGACCGGGGGGCTATGGCTACACCTTC.

This clonotype showed up just a few times. The chain couples TRBV9 to TRBJ2-2; D tentatively reads TRBD1 or TRBD2 (7 bases each). Per the germline V gene, CDR1 is SGDLS and CDR2 is YYNGEE. The CDR3 covers 17 residues. The V gene lost 3 bases and the J gene lost 0 bases, with 15 bases spanning the gap. This CDR3 reads CASSAPGGVSNTGELFF. CDR3 bases: TGTGCCAGCAGCGCCCCAGGGGGGGTTTCGAACACCGGGGAGCTGTTTTTT.

In the case of this clonotype: A much larger clone sits a single nucleotide away, making a read error possible. The chain recombines TRBV30 with TRBJ1-2; unclear D gene. V gave up 1 base and J gave up 4 bases, with 10 bases separating them. Germline lookup yields CDR1 GTSNPN and CDR2 SVGIG (reference sequence). This CDR3 has 13 amino acids. CDR3 protein: CAWSEEEIYGYTF. CDR3 DNA: TGTGCCTGGAGTGAGGAGGAAATCTATGGCTACACCTTC.

This clonotype was counted a few times. The J gene is TRBJ1-2, the V gene TRBV4-1; TRBD1 matches 10 bases. The germline V gene has CDR1 MGHRA and CDR2 YSYEKL. With 4 bases clipped from V and 0 bases from J, the junction kept 11 bases outside the gene matches. CDR3 length equals 18 residues. The CDR3 coding sequence is TGCGCCAGCAGCCCCCAGGGACAGGGGAAAACTTCTAACTATGGCTACACCTTC. It yields the protein CASSPQGQGKTSNYGYTF.

The gene calls are TRBV29-1 and TRBJ1-1; 10 nucleotides line up with TRBD1. The ends lost 7 bases at V and 1 base at J; junction bases unmatched: 3. The germline V gene encodes CDR1 SQVTM and CDR2 ANQGSEA. The CDR3 totals 13 residues. Written as DNA, the CDR3 is TGCAGCGCGGACAGGGGGAAGAACACTGAAGCTTTCTTT. Its protein is CSADRGKNTEAFF.

This clonotype was seen more than once but under ten times. The genes are TRBV6-2 or TRBV6-3 and TRBJ2-7, with D unclear. V was cut by 9 bases and J by 1 base, with 13 bases left in between. The CDR3 length is 13 residues. The germline V gene has CDR1 MNHEY and CDR2 SVGEGT. The CDR3 coding sequence is TGTGCCAGTAGTATGTCCGGTTCCTACGAGCAGTACTTC. It specifies CASSMSGSYEQYF.

Ten or more counts support this clonotype. Lacking the conserved final phenylalanine or tryptophan, this CDR3 likely reflects a read error. V gene TRBV9 combines with J gene TRBJ1-1; 7 bases map to TRBD1. V lost 0 bases to trimming and J lost 1 base; unmatched junction nucleotides: 0. The CDR3 is 14 amino acids. Germline lookup yields CDR1 SGDLS and CDR2 YYNGEE. CDR3 protein: CASSVGQGNTEAFL. CDR3 coding DNA: TGTGCCAGCAGCGTAGGACAGGGGAACACTGAAGCTTTCCTT.

This clonotype was detected ten times or more. The chain carries TRBV6-5 and TRBJ1-1, with D unresolved. Germline loops: CDR1 MNHEY, CDR2 SVGAGI. V was cut by 0 bases and J by 4 bases, with 6 bases left in between. The length of the CDR3 is 13 residues. As DNA, the CDR3 is TGTGCCAGCAGTTACTCCCGTCCCACTGAAGCTTTCTTT. This sequence encodes CASSYSRPTEAFF.

Notes on this clonotype: A much bigger clone sits one base away, suggesting this may be a read error. The CDR3 reads CASTRPSGGHGEQFF. In DNA, the CDR3 is TGTGCCAGCACCCGGCCTAGCGGGGGACACGGGGAGCAGTTTTTT. V usage is TRBV6-1 and J usage is TRBJ2-2; TRBD2 matches at 10 bases. CDR3 length: 15 amino acids. The germline gives CDR1 MNHNS, CDR2 SASEGT.

This clonotype was counted many times. The CDR3 is CSARDVSQGFYGYTF. The DNA for the CDR3 is TGCAGTGCTAGAGATGTTTCGCAGGGGTTCTATGGCTACACCTTC. The chain employs TRBV20-1 and TRBJ1-2, with TRBD1 as a possible D gene (6 bases). Germline-derived CDR1 and CDR2 are DFQATT and SNEGSKA (reference sequence). The CDR3 has 15 amino acids. The V end was cut by 0 bases, the J end by 4 bases, with 15 bases between.

This clonotype was counted many times. The J gene is TRBJ2-7, the V gene TRBV28; no definite D call. The ends were cut back, 2 bases at V and 1 base at J, with 6 bases in the middle. This CDR3 comprises 13 residues. The V gene's germline CDR1 is MDHEN and CDR2 SYDVKM. In DNA form, the CDR3 reads TGTGCCAGCAGTTTAAGTGCGTCCTACGAGCAGTACTTC. Its protein product is CASSLSASYEQYF. Variable domain in full (rest from reference TRBV28 and TRBJ2-7): DVKVTQSSRYLVKRTGEKVFLECVQDMDHENMFWYRQDPGLGLRLIYFSYDVKMKEKGDIPEGYSVSREKKERFSLILESASTNQTSMYLCASSLSASYEQYFGPGTRLTVT.

Comments on this clonotype: One junction end disagrees with the germline gene, perhaps due to a read error. The rearrangement links TRBV7-8 to TRBJ2-5; D unresolved. The germline CDR1 and CDR2 sequences are SGHVS and FQNEAQ. This CDR3 is 12 amino acids long. The CDR3 sequence: CASSSLQEAQYF. For the CDR3, the DNA is TGTGCCAGCAGCAGCCTCCAAGAGGCCCAGTACTTC.

This clonotype occurred many times. The chain carries TRBV20-1 and TRBJ2-5; maybe TRBD1 (5 bases). The CDR3 covers 15 residues. Germline V gives CDR1 DFQATT, CDR2 SNEGSKA (reference sequence). Deletions cut 3 bases from V and 2 bases from J, with 16 bases between. CDR3 sequence reads: CSARGHGDWQETQYF. The DNA of the CDR3 is TGCAGTGCTAGGGGGCACGGAGACTGGCAAGAGACCCAGTACTTC.

In this sample, this clonotype turned up many times. V and J are TRBV12-3 or TRBV12-4 and TRBJ1-5, with D tentatively TRBD1 (6 bases). The CDR3 loop spans 16 amino acids. V lost 3 bases, J lost 6 bases, and 18 bases lay in between. The CDR3 sequence: CASSFGGRTVTQPQHF. CDR3 DNA sequence: TGTGCCAGCAGTTTTGGGGGGCGAACGGTAACTCAGCCCCAGCATTTT.

This clonotype has a count of ten or more. The chain combines TRBV20-1 with TRBJ2-7; 8 positions agree with TRBD2. V gave up 3 bases and J gave up 7 bases; unmatched junction bases: 14. The germline CDR1 and CDR2 sequences are DFQATT and SNEGSKA (reference sequence). The CDR3 spans 15 residues. CDR3 amino acids: CSARNLAGESGEQYF. As DNA, the CDR3 is TGCAGTGCTAGGAATCTAGCGGGCGAATCGGGGGAGCAGTACTTC.

This chain links TRBV5-6 with TRBJ1-1; maybe TRBD1 (6 bases). Between the trimmed V and J ends, which lost 5 bases and 5 bases, there was a span of 16 bases. CDR1 is SGHDT, CDR2 YYEEEE, per germline. The CDR3 has 14 residues. CDR3 in DNA: TGTGCCAGCAGTCGTTTGGGGGGCCGGACTGAAGCTTTCTTT. This sequence encodes CASSRLGGRTEAFF.

This clonotype was counted many times. This sequence joins TRBV27 and TRBJ1-1, with no clear D. This CDR3 contains 15 residues. The germline V gene encodes CDR1 MNHEY and CDR2 SMNVEV (reference sequence). Between the trimmed V and J ends, which lost 3 bases and 0 bases, there was a span of 11 bases. CDR3 sequence reads: CASSLSRAMNTEAFF. CDR3 nucleotide sequence: TGTGCCAGCAGTTTGTCGAGGGCTATGAACACTGAAGCTTTCTTT.

The V gene is TRBV2, the J gene TRBJ1-2; maybe TRBD1 (5 bases). Germline values: CDR1 SNHLY, CDR2 FYNNEI. V dropped 4 bases and J dropped 8 bases, with 14 bases sitting between them. The CDR3 is 13 amino acids. The chain's CDR3 is CASSVAMTAGYTF. The CDR3 DNA reads as TGTGCCAGCAGTGTGGCCATGACAGCCGGCTACACCTTC. Looking up the rest from reference TRBV2 and TRBJ1-2 gives the full variable domain: EPEVTQTPSHQVTQMGQEVILRCVPISNHLYFYWYRQILGQKVEFLVSFYNNEISEKSEIFDDQFSVERPDGSNFTLKIRSTKLEDSAMYFCASSVAMTAGYTFGSGTRLTVV.